A selection of T cell receptor beta chains follows, all from one sample in a study of blood T cells in healthy people across ages. Each CDR3 protein is one row after TCRdb ran MiXCR on the 5' RACE reads. Of 350,000 to 450,000 distinct CDR3 sequences in the sample, 52% were seen once. The specimen sequenced was blood. Every receptor here comes from a man in his sixties in good health. The CDR3 runs from the conserved cysteine through the conserved F or W. D genes are given only for firm matches. Some rows have no size entry. The others give once, few or many, or a class for an expanded clone.

d_call,cdr3_length,j_call,clone_size,v_call,cdr3_nt,cdr3_aa
-,12,TRBJ2-5,-,TRBV20-1,TGCAGTGCTAGTGACGGAAGGGAGACCCAGTACTTC,CSASDGRETQYF
TRBD2,18,TRBJ2-3,many,TRBV29-1,TGCAGCGTTGGCCCTTTCGCTAGCGGGGGGCACTTCACAGATACGCAGTATTTT,CSVGPFASGGHFTDTQYF
TRBD1,14,TRBJ2-7,once,TRBV29-1,TGCAGCGTTGAGCTTTCGGACAGGGGGCGCGAGCAGTACTTC,CSVELSDRGREQYF
TRBD1,15,TRBJ1-2,-,TRBV5-1,TGCGCCAGCTCTTCTACAGGGGGACAGAACTATGGCTACACCTTC,CASSSTGGQNYGYTF
TRBD2,15,TRBJ2-7,-,TRBV13,TGTGCCAGCAGCAACACGGGAGGCCTCTTTGGTGAGCAGTACTTC,CASSNTGGLFGEQYF
-,15,TRBJ2-1,-,TRBV7-3,TGTGCCAGCAGCCCCTCGCAAGGTGGCTACAATGAGCAGTTCTTC,CASSPSQGGYNEQFF
TRBD2,14,TRBJ2-7,-,TRBV29-1,TGCAGCCTAATAGCGGGGAGCTCCTACAATGAGCAGTACTTC,CSLIAGSSYNEQYF
-,14,TRBJ2-1,-,TRBV18,TGTGCCAGCTCACCACAGAAAGGGAGCAATGAGCAGTTCTTC,CASSPQKGSNEQFF
-,12,TRBJ1-2,many,TRBV12-3/TRBV12-4,TGTGCCAGCAGGGAGGGTAACTATGGCTACACCTTC,CASREGNYGYTF
-,15,TRBJ2-7,-,TRBV5-4,TGTGCCAGCAGCTTGCGTTTTGGACCGACCTACGAGCAGTACTTC,CASSLRFGPTYEQYF
TRBD2,15,TRBJ2-5,few,TRBV20-1,TGCAGTGCTAGAGGGGCTAGCGGGGCACAAGAGACCCAGTACTTC,CSARGASGAQETQYF
-,14,TRBJ1-2,few,TRBV5-1,TGCGCCAGCAGCTTGGAAGGGACGGTCTATGGCTACACCTTC,CASSLEGTVYGYTF
-,14,TRBJ2-7,-,TRBV7-2,TGTGCCAGCAGCTACGACTACAGGGACCACGAGCAGTACTTC,CASSYDYRDHEQYF
-,12,TRBJ2-2,-,TRBV25-1,TGTGCCAGCAGCAGGTTGCACGGGGAGCTGTTTTTT,CASSRLHGELFF
-,14,TRBJ2-7,-,TRBV7-2,TGTGCCAGCAGCTTAAGGCGGGACGTCTACGAGCAGTACTTC,CASSLRRDVYEQYF
TRBD1,12,TRBJ2-4,-,TRBV12-3/TRBV12-4,TGTGCAGACAGGGGAGAGGCGGAGCTATGGTACTTC,CADRGEAELWYF
-,12,TRBJ2-5,-,TRBV29-1,TGCAGCGTTGTCTTGGTTCAAGAGACCCGGTACTTC,CSVVLVQETRYF
-,10,TRBJ1-6,-,TRBV20-1,TGCAGTGCTAGTGCTTCACCCCTCCACTTT,CSASASPLHF
-,15,TRBJ1-2,-,TRBV25-1,TGTGCCAGCAGTGACCCTTCGGGGCAGAACTATGGCTACACCTTC,CASSDPSGQNYGYTF
-,13,TRBJ2-7,few,TRBV5-1,TGCGCCAGCAGCTTGGACGGAGACTACGAGCAGTACTTC,CASSLDGDYEQYF
TRBD2,16,TRBJ2-3,-,TRBV4-3,TGCGCCAGCAGCCGGGTAGCGGGTTTGGGTGCAGATACGCAGTATTTT,CASSRVAGLGADTQYF
TRBD1,14,TRBJ2-3,-,TRBV12-3/TRBV12-4,TGTGCCAGCAGGGGGGACAGCTACACAGATACGCAGTATTTT,CASRGDSYTDTQYF
TRBD1,14,TRBJ2-3,-,TRBV9,TGTGCCAGCAGCTCAGAGACAGGGTTCAATACGCAGTATTTT,CASSSETGFNTQYF
TRBD2,17,TRBJ2-5,-,TRBV14,TGTGCCAGCAGCCAAGCAGGGTGGGGTAGCGGGAGCAGGACCCAGTACTTC,CASSQAGWGSGSRTQYF
TRBD1,14,TRBJ1-4,few,TRBV7-2,TGTGCCAGCAGCCACCGGGACAGGACCGAAAAACTGTTTTTT,CASSHRDRTEKLFF
-,13,TRBJ2-1,-,TRBV6-4,TGTGCCAGCAGTGACCCCGGCGACAATGAGCAGTTCTTC,CASSDPGDNEQFF
TRBD1,13,TRBJ2-5,-,TRBV5-4,TGTGCCAGCAGAATGACAGGGTTGGAGACCCAGTACTTC,CASRMTGLETQYF
TRBD1,15,TRBJ1-4,-,TRBV5-1,TGCGCCAGCAGCGGTCGGGACAGTCTCAATGAAAAACTGTTTTTT,CASSGRDSLNEKLFF
-,13,TRBJ1-2,-,TRBV2,TGTGCCAGCAGAGCTGGGGGCGGTAACGACTACACCTTC,CASRAGGGNDYTF
-,13,TRBJ2-2,once,TRBV6-2/TRBV6-3,TGTGCCAGCAGTTACACCCTAGCCGGGGAGCTGTTTTTT,CASSYTLAGELFF
-,17,TRBJ2-4,-,TRBV6-2/TRBV6-3,TGTGCCAGCAGTTACTCTCCGGGACAAGGAGCCAAAAACATTCAGTACTTC,CASSYSPGQGAKNIQYF
-,15,TRBJ1-5,-,TRBV3-1,TGTGCCAGCAGCCAAGCCCCAGGTAGCAATCAGCCCCAGCATTTT,CASSQAPGSNQPQHF
TRBD2,13,TRBJ2-1,few,TRBV2,TGTGCCAGCGGCGGACTAGCGGGGAATGAGCAGTTCTTC,CASGGLAGNEQFF
TRBD1,15,TRBJ1-6,-,TRBV2,TGTGCCAGCAGCGAGCGGACAGGCGGGATTTCACCCCTCCACTTT,CASSERTGGISPLHF
-,14,TRBJ1-6,-,TRBV6-5,TGTGCCAGCAGTTACTCAAGTCAGTTATCACCCCTCCACTTT,CASSYSSQLSPLHF
TRBD1,14,TRBJ2-7,few,TRBV2,TGTGCCAGCTCGGGTGGGACAGGGACCTACGAGCAGTACTTC,CASSGGTGTYEQYF
TRBD2,16,TRBJ2-7,many,TRBV7-2,TGTGCCAGCAGCGCAGTAGCGGGAGCTACCTCCTACGAGCAGTACTTC,CASSAVAGATSYEQYF
-,12,TRBJ2-7,few,TRBV20-1,TGCAGTGCTCCAAGGGATGTCTACGAGCAGTACTTC,CSAPRDVYEQYF
-,13,TRBJ1-2,-,TRBV30,TGTGCCTGGACTATAGACCCGCGGTATGGCTACACCTTC,CAWTIDPRYGYTF
-,10,TRBJ1-1,many,TRBV29-1,TGCAGCGTTGTATACACTGAAGCTTTCTTT,CSVVYTEAFF
-,16,TRBJ2-5,once,TRBV6-5,TGTGCCAGCAGTAAACTGAAGGCCCAAACAGGAGAGACCCAGTACTTC,CASSKLKAQTGETQYF
-,14,TRBJ2-5,-,TRBV7-2,TGTGCCAGCAGCTTAGCGAAGGGGGGGAGGGAGCAGTACTTC,CASSLAKGGREQYF
-,15,TRBJ2-1,few,TRBV7-2,TGTGCCAGCAGCTTAGATAGAGGCTGGTTTCTTGAGCAGTTCTTC,CASSLDRGWFLEQFF
-,12,TRBJ2-7,-,TRBV20-1,TGCAGTGCTAGAGTTACCCAATACGAGCAGTACTTC,CSARVTQYEQYF
TRBD1,14,TRBJ2-7,few,TRBV7-9,TGTGCCAGCCATACCGGACAGGGGGTCTACGAGCAGTACTTC,CASHTGQGVYEQYF
TRBD2,15,TRBJ2-1,few,TRBV9,TGTGCCAGCAGCAGGGAGGCTAGCGGATACAATGAGCAGTTCTTC,CASSREASGYNEQFF